The present entry profiles one TCR beta chain with its context. Antigen specificity is unknown. This may come from a read error, since a much larger clone is one base off. Germline V gene sequence: CDR1 SQVTM, CDR2 ANQGSEA. The CDR3 consists of 11 residues. Libraries of naive CD8 T cells were made from roughly 18,000 to 920,000 sorted cells. They used 10%, 30% or 50% RNA. The data are from a study of molecular identifiers for immune sequencing clone quantification. Notes on the study in general: Highly expanded clone sizes could be underestimated through barcode sharing by identical TCR molecules. Amid some 1 million naive cells, spiked Jurkat TCR RNA from one cell was reportedly still detectable.

Previously reported methods and listed TCR primers produced the bulk TCR libraries. TCRdb re-analysed the PCR reads in MiXCR, keeping a single row per CDR3 protein. In the table there are some 97,000 distinct CDR3 sequences, 20% to 25% of which are singletons. The receptor comes from a human donor in good health. Some libraries in this study had Jurkat cell RNA spiked in. Input material: naive CD8+ T cells from blood, with Jurkat cell RNA spiked in. Subset noted: FACS-sorted CD8+CD4-CCR7+CD45RA+ naive T cells. The V gene is TRBV29-1, the J gene TRBJ2-7; D is ambiguous. CDR3 sequence: CSVVYDYGQYF. The CDR3 bases are TGCAGCGTTGTGTATGATTACGGGCAGTACTTC.